Presented here are 24 T cell receptor beta chains from one specimen sequenced in a study of blood T cell repertoires in COVID-19 (TCRdb year 2020). Preparation of the library involved the immunoSEQ multiplex PCR assay. TCRdb obtained this table from immuneACCESS and retained in-frame rearrangements with V and J assigned. These tables miss some clones; where compared with another copy, unresolved V genes account for less than half of the shortfall, and the remainder is unexplained. The sample has 200,000 or so clones on record, 85% to 90% of them singletons. The top ten clonotypes cover nearly 4.5% of the sample. Input material: peripheral blood. The receptors originated from a man aged 50-59 years with acute or convalescent COVID-19.

V usage is TRBV10-3 and J usage is TRBJ1-1; 9 bases match TRBD1. Trimming took 5 bases from V and 4 from J; bases not matched to a gene: 5. Germline loops: CDR1 ENHRY, CDR2 SYGVKD. CDR3 length equals 14 residues. CDR3 coding DNA: TGTGCCATCAGTTTACCGACAGGGGGCACTGAAGCTTTCTTT. This sequence encodes CAISLPTGGTEAFF.

This chain uses TRBV5-4 with TRBJ1-4; the D gene is possibly TRBD1 (5 bases). V was pared by 3 bases and J by 9 bases, with 12 bases between. Germline V gives CDR1 SGHNT, CDR2 YYREEE (reference sequence). The CDR3 extends over 13 amino acids. The CDR3 sequence is CASSSTGVKKLFF. In nucleotides, the CDR3 is TGTGCCAGCAGCTCCACGGGGGTAAAAAAACTGTTTTTT.

In its sample, this clone was seen once. The chain couples TRBV18 to TRBJ1-4; 12 positions match TRBD1. The CDR3 sequence is 17 residues long. Trimming took 1 base from V and 5 from J; bases not matched to a gene: 5. CDR1 and CDR2 (germline): KGHSH, LQKENI. CDR3 in DNA: TGTGCCAGCTCACCACAGAAGGGACAGGGGGCGAATGAAAAACTGTTTTTT. Protein: CASSPQKGQGANEKLFF.

This sequence joins TRBV19 and TRBJ2-3; tentatively, D is TRBD1 (7 bases). Trimming took off 3 bases at V and 5 bases at J, with 15 bases between the two ends. CDR3 length equals 15 residues. Germline CDR1 is LNHDA and CDR2 is SQIVND (reference sequence). CDR3 loop: CASSINSQGGDTQYF. For the CDR3, the DNA is TGTGCCAGTAGTATCAATTCGCAGGGGGGAGATACGCAGTATTTT.

The rearrangement uses TRBV12-3 or TRBV12-4 and TRBJ1-1; D ambiguous. V lost 3 bases and J 2 bases, leaving 7 bases between the germline ends. The CDR3 sequence is 13 residues long. CDR3 residues: CASSFNRNTEAFF. The CDR3 DNA is TGTGCCAGCAGTTTTAACAGAAACACTGAAGCTTTCTTT.

This clone has a count of ten or more. The chain is built from TRBV12-3 or TRBV12-4 and TRBJ1-2; D is uncertain. CDR3 length equals 13 residues. Trimming left V 4 bases short and J 4 bases short, with 10 bases between. The chain's CDR3 is CASSSSIGYGYTF. The CDR3 coding sequence is TGTGCCAGCAGTTCGTCTATCGGCTATGGCTACACCTTC.

The chain employs TRBV5-8 and TRBJ1-5, with 7 bases that match TRBD1. Trimming at V came to 3 bases and at J to 6 bases, leaving 3 bases not matched to a gene. Germline CDR1 reads SGHTS; CDR2 reads YDEGEE. The CDR3 loop spans 13 amino acids. The CDR3 DNA sequence: TGTGCCAGCAGCTCTCAGGGGGGTCAGCCCCAGCATTTT. Protein: CASSSQGGQPQHF.

The rearrangement uses TRBV11-2 and TRBJ2-3; D unclear. The CDR3 loop spans 13 amino acids. Germline loops: CDR1 SGHAT, CDR2 FQNNGV. V lost 4 bases to trimming and J lost 4 bases, with 9 bases between them. The chain's CDR3 is CASSSQGADTQYF. CDR3 in DNA: TGTGCCAGCAGCTCGCAAGGAGCAGATACGCAGTATTTT.

The V call is TRBV12-3 or TRBV12-4, the J call TRBJ1-6; D uncertain. This CDR3 region has 13 residues. Trimming took off 6 bases at V and 6 bases at J, with 9 bases between the two ends. CDR3 coding DNA: TGTGCCAGCAGCCTAACTAGTAATTCACCCCTCCACTTT. Translation: CASSLTSNSPLHF.

The chain recombines TRBV9 with TRBJ2-7; TRBD1 matches at 8 bases. CDR1 SGDLS and CDR2 YYNGEE come from the germline V gene. The CDR3 spans 14 residues. V trimming: 0 bases; J trimming: 4 bases; junction bases outside the gene matches: 3. Here the CDR3 DNA reads TGTGCCAGCAGCGTAGCTACAGGGGGGTACGAGCAGTACTTC. Translating it yields CASSVATGGYEQYF. The full variable domain, its missing parts supplied by reference TRBV9 and TRBJ2-7, is DSGVTQTPKHLITATGQRVTLRCSPRSGDLSVYWYQQSLDQGLQFLIQYYNGEERAKGNILERFSAQQFPDLHSELNLSSLELGDSALYFCASSVATGGYEQYFGPGTRLTVT.

The chain combines TRBV18 with TRBJ2-5; D not certain. The CDR3 is 13 amino acids. The germline V and J ends were trimmed by 3 bases and 3 bases, with 8 bases remaining between them. Looked up from germline, CDR1 is KGHSH and CDR2 is LQKENI. Here the CDR3 DNA reads TGTGCCAGCTCACCCCTCCAGGAAGAGACCCAGTACTTC. This gives the protein CASSPLQEETQYF.

This chain joins TRBV13 and TRBJ1-2, with unresolved D. The CDR3 spans 17 residues. The V and J ends lost 5 bases and 5 bases respectively, with 24 bases between them. Germline V CDR1 and CDR2: PRHDT, FYEKMQ (reference sequence). The CDR3 is CASSADPAFGIFYGYTF. CDR3 coding DNA: TGTGCCAGCAGCGCCGACCCCGCCTTCGGGATATTTTATGGCTACACCTTC.

The J gene is TRBJ2-3, the V gene TRBV28, with 7 bases matching TRBD1. CDR3 size: 13 residues. Germline V CDR1 and CDR2: MDHEN, SYDVKM. The ends lost 6 bases at V and 1 base at J; junction bases unmatched: 1. CDR3 coding DNA: TGTGCCAGCAGCCAGGGGGGCACAGATACGCAGTATTTT. Amino acid sequence: CASSQGGTDTQYF. Looking up the rest from reference TRBV28 and TRBJ2-3 gives the full variable domain: DVKVTQSSRYLVKRTGEKVFLECVQDMDHENMFWYRQDPGLGLRLIYFSYDVKMKEKGDIPEGYSVSREKKERFSLILESASTNQTSMYLCASSQGGTDTQYFGPGTRLTVL.

The rearrangement uses TRBV6-5 and TRBJ1-3; 8 positions agree with TRBD1. This CDR3 is 16 amino acids long. The J segment lost 0 bases and the V segment lost 4 bases, leaving 5 bases of the junction unmatched. Germline V gene lookup returns CDR1 MNHEY and CDR2 SVGAGI. CDR3 nucleotides: TGTGCCAGCAGTTCAGGACAGGGCTTCTCTGGAAACACCATATATTTT. This sequence encodes CASSSGQGFSGNTIYF.

Written as DNA, the CDR3 is TGTGCCAGCAGCCCTAGAGGCGGACAACCGCCCTTCTCCTACGAGCAGTACTTC. Protein product: CASSPRGGQPPFSYEQYF. V gene TRBV14 combines with J gene TRBJ2-7; tentatively, D is TRBD1 (5 bases). The V gene lost 4 bases and the J gene lost 0 bases, with 22 bases spanning the gap. Germline CDR1 and CDR2: SGHDN and FVKESK. The CDR3 runs to 18 residues.

The rearrangement uses TRBV12-3 or TRBV12-4 and TRBJ2-2; 7 bases line up with TRBD1. V shed 6 bases, J shed 7 bases, and the junction held 5 bases outside the gene matches. CDR3 length: 13 amino acids. CDR3 nucleotide sequence: TGTGCCAGCAGACGACAGGGAGACGGGGAGCTGTTTTTT. This gives the protein CASRRQGDGELFF.

The chain employs TRBV3-1 (or the pseudogene TRBV3-2) and TRBJ1-2, with 10 bases that match TRBD1. The CDR3 spans 14 residues. Unmatched junction bases numbered 3, after V lost 1 base and J lost 7 bases. Per germline, CDR1 LGHDT and CDR2 YNNKEL (reference sequence). CDR3 sequence reads: CASSQGTGGPGYTF. In DNA, the CDR3 is TGTGCCAGCAGCCAAGGGACAGGGGGGCCTGGCTACACCTTC.

This sequence joins TRBV6-1 and TRBJ1-1, with TRBD1 matching over 10 bases. Trimming cost V 0 bases and J 6 bases; bases outside gene matches: 7. This CDR3 has 16 residues. In germline, CDR1 is MNHNS, CDR2 SASEGT. The CDR3 DNA follows: TGTGCCAGCAGTGAAGCGCTTCGGGACAGGGGAGCTGAAGCTTTCTTT. Translating it yields CASSEALRDRGAEAFF.

The genes are TRBV5-4 and TRBJ1-1, with D possibly matching TRBD1 (5 bases). The CDR3 covers 14 residues. V was cut by 4 bases and J by 10 bases, with 20 bases left in between. Germline V lookup: CDR1 SGHNT, CDR2 YYREEE (reference sequence). The CDR3 DNA is TGTGCCAGCAGCCCGAGCCTGCAGGGAACCTCAGCTTTCTTT. It encodes CASSPSLQGTSAFF.

The chain links TRBV27 to TRBJ1-2; D is ambiguous. Trimming pared 2 bases from V and 2 bases from J, leaving 6 bases between. There are 13 residues in the CDR3. CDR1 is MNHEY and CDR2 is SMNVEV in the germline V gene (reference sequence). The CDR3 sequence is CASSLHRNYGYTF. The DNA for the CDR3 is TGTGCCAGCAGTTTACATCGGAACTATGGCTACACCTTC.

V usage is TRBV19 and J usage is TRBJ2-3; D is perhaps TRBD2 (6 bases). Trimming took 7 bases from V and 1 from J, leaving 15 bases between them. CDR1 and CDR2 from the germline V gene are LNHDA and SQIVND (reference sequence). This CDR3 region has 15 residues. This CDR3 reads CASTPRGVGTDTQYF. DNA of the CDR3: TGTGCCAGTACCCCGCGGGGTGTTGGCACAGATACGCAGTATTTT.

This chain links TRBV2 with TRBJ1-4; possible D gene TRBD1, 5 bases. Germline V gives CDR1 SNHLY, CDR2 FYNNEI. CDR3 length: 13 amino acids. V was pared by 6 bases and J by 4 bases, with 9 bases between. The CDR3 here is CASRRDFNEKLFF. In DNA, the CDR3 is TGTGCCAGCAGACGGGACTTTAATGAAAAACTGTTTTTT.

The chain joins TRBV19 to TRBJ1-1; 7 nucleotides match TRBD1. This CDR3 region has 15 residues. J was trimmed by 1 base and V by 4 bases; bases with no gene match: 6. Per the germline V gene, CDR1 is LNHDA and CDR2 is SQIVND (reference sequence). CDR3 amino acids: CASSTPGQRNTEAFF. In DNA, the CDR3 is TGTGCCAGTAGTACGCCGGGACAGAGGAACACTGAAGCTTTCTTT.

The CDR3, as DNA: TGTGCCAGCAGCCCCCCCGGGACAGGGAGGGACGAGCAGTACTTC. Protein product: CASSPPGTGRDEQYF. This chain joins TRBV7-9 and TRBJ2-7; 9 bases fit TRBD1. CDR3 size: 15 residues. In germline, CDR1 is SEHNR, CDR2 FQNEAQ (reference sequence). Trimming at V came to 5 bases and at J to 5 bases, leaving 10 bases not matched to a gene.